Each of the 32 T cell receptor beta chains below was sequenced from the same sample in a study of cytotoxic CD8 clonotypes in ibrutinib-treated CLL. TCRdb's copy holds only in-frame clones and misses some; the assay was immunoSEQ multiplex PCR. Of under 150,000 clones listed, approximately 90% were seen once; the top ten hold 9.5% to 14%. The sequenced sample was PBMCs, obtained after 12 months of ibrutinib treatment. These receptors were obtained from a human donor with chronic lymphocytic leukemia.

J is TRBJ2-5 and V is TRBV28; D gene uncertain. Trimming stripped 5 bases from V and 2 bases from J, with 24 bases between. The CDR3 runs to 18 residues. Per the germline V gene, CDR1 is MDHEN and CDR2 is SYDVKM. CDR3 protein: CASSATADWADLQETQYF. CDR3 nucleotides: TGTGCCAGCAGTGCTACAGCCGACTGGGCGGATTTACAAGAGACCCAGTACTTC.

The V and J genes are TRBV7-9 and TRBJ2-7, with 10 nucleotides matching TRBD2. The J segment lost 5 bases and the V segment lost 5 bases, leaving 15 bases of the junction unmatched. Looked up from germline, CDR1 is SEHNR and CDR2 is FQNEAQ (reference sequence). The CDR3 loop spans 17 amino acids. The chain's CDR3 is CASSQGGAGGVIDEQYF. The CDR3 DNA sequence: TGTGCCAGCAGCCAAGGAGGAGCGGGAGGGGTCATAGACGAGCAGTACTTC.

The chain is built from TRBV7-9 and TRBJ1-4; 9 nucleotides line up with TRBD1. Germline CDR1 and CDR2: SEHNR and FQNEAQ (reference sequence). After removal of 4 bases from V and 7 bases from J, the junction contained 10 bases not matched to a gene. The CDR3 contains 16 residues. The CDR3 region has the DNA TGTGCCAGCAGCTCTTACGGGGACAGGGAGTTTGAAAAACTGTTTTTT. It yields the protein CASSSYGDREFEKLFF.

CDR3 nucleotides: TGTGCCTGGAGTATCCTAGGGGGGTATGGCTACACCTTC. Its translation is CAWSILGGYGYTF. The gene calls are TRBV30 and TRBJ1-2, with D possibly being TRBD1 (6 bases). From germline, CDR1 is GTSNPN and CDR2 SVGIG (reference sequence). V lost 2 bases and J lost 5, with 12 bases in between. The CDR3 sequence is 13 residues long.

The CDR3 coding sequence is TGTGCCACTATCCCCGGGGGCCCTATGGGCAATCAGCCCCAGCATTTT. This codes for CATIPGGPMGNQPQHF. The rearrangement links TRBV19 to TRBJ1-5, with D perhaps matching TRBD1 (6 bases). The ends were cut back, 10 bases at V and 2 bases at J, with 21 bases in the middle. The CDR3 runs 16 residues. CDR1 is LNHDA and CDR2 is SQIVND in the germline V gene (reference sequence). Supplemented by reference TRBV19 and TRBJ1-5, the full variable domain reads DGGITQSPKYLFRKEGQNVTLSCEQNLNHDAMYWYRQDPGQGLRLIYYSQIVNDFQKGDIAEGYSVSREKKESFPLTVTSAQKNPTAFYLCATIPGGPMGNQPQHFGDGTRLSIL.

The CDR3 sequence is CASSPLGWDTQYF. The CDR3 DNA is TGTGCCAGCAGTCCCCTGGGATGGGATACGCAGTATTTT. V gene TRBV9 combines with J gene TRBJ2-3; the D is unclear. This CDR3 spans 13 amino acids. Trimming left V 5 bases short and J 6 bases short, with 13 bases between. Germline CDR1 is SGDLS and CDR2 is YYNGEE.

This chain joins TRBV28 and TRBJ1-4; D perhaps matches TRBD1 (5 bases). Trimming took 6 bases from V and 3 from J, leaving 14 bases between them. Germline values: CDR1 MDHEN, CDR2 SYDVKM. The CDR3 runs 15 residues. CDR3 in DNA: TGTGCCAGCAGCCTTGGGACGCGCGCTAATGAAAAACTGTTTTTT. This encodes CASSLGTRANEKLFF.

The chain is built from TRBV7-9 and TRBJ2-5, with 7 positions matching TRBD2. CDR1 and CDR2 (germline): SEHNR, FQNEAQ (reference sequence). CDR3 length: 19 amino acids. The V gene end was trimmed by 2 bases and the J gene end by 4 bases; junction bases not matched to a gene: 19. DNA for the CDR3: TGTGCCAGCAGCTTATCCGTCGGACGTACCTCGGTAGCGGGAGAGACCCAGTACTTC. Its translation is CASSLSVGRTSVAGETQYF.

A note on this clone: One end of the junction varies from germline; a read error may be responsible. V usage is TRBV20-1 and J usage is TRBJ1-2; maybe TRBD1 (5 bases). The germline CDR1 and CDR2 sequences are DFQATT and SNEGSKA (reference sequence). The CDR3 length is 10 residues. The CDR3 reads CSAHRGVFAF. Written as DNA, the CDR3 is TGCAGTGCCCACCGGGGGGTTTTCGCCTTC.

The V call is TRBV7-6, the J call TRBJ2-3; 7 nucleotides agree with TRBD1. Trimming at V came to 5 bases and at J to 3 bases, leaving 5 bases not matched to a gene. The CDR3 totals 14 residues. The germline gives CDR1 SGHVS, CDR2 FNYEAQ. DNA of the CDR3: TGTGCCAGCAGCCCTAACAGGGGTACAGATACGCAGTATTTT. Translation: CASSPNRGTDTQYF.

The CDR3 reads CASRKAGYETQYF. In DNA, the CDR3 is TGTGCCAGCAGGAAGGCGGGATACGAGACCCAGTACTTC. The V call is TRBV14, the J call TRBJ2-5; D is perhaps TRBD2 (6 bases). CDR1 and CDR2 from the germline V gene are SGHDN and FVKESK. V was trimmed by 6 bases and J by 5 bases, leaving 13 bases between them. This CDR3 comprises 13 residues.

The chain is built from TRBV9 and TRBJ2-1; D is possibly TRBD2 (6 bases). The length of the CDR3 is 17 residues. Germline V lookup: CDR1 SGDLS, CDR2 YYNGEE. Trimming cost V 4 bases and J 10 bases, with 27 bases left between them. As DNA, the CDR3 is TGTGCCAGCAGCCCCCCTGTTGGGCGGGGAGACTACGAAGAGCAGTTCTTC. It encodes CASSPPVGRGDYEEQFF.

The chain employs TRBV5-1 and TRBJ2-5, with 7 bases aligning to TRBD1. CDR3 length equals 13 residues. The junction had 2 bases not matched to a gene; V was cut back by 3 bases and J by 3 bases. Germline CDR1 is SGHRS and CDR2 is YFSETQ. The CDR3 region is CASSSGQKETQYF. In DNA, the CDR3 is TGCGCCAGCAGCTCGGGACAGAAAGAGACCCAGTACTTC.

This chain joins TRBV12-5 and TRBJ1-2; D remains unclear. CDR1 and CDR2 from the germline V gene are LGHNT and FRNRAP. The CDR3 runs 14 residues. Trimming removed 1 base from V and 4 bases from J, with 10 bases in between. The DNA for the CDR3 is TGTGCTAGTGGTTTGGAGACTAGCCGCTATGGCTACACCTTC. The encoded protein is CASGLETSRYGYTF.

Concerning this clone itself: Within the sample, other DNA sequences also encode this same CDR3. The V gene is TRBV28, the J gene TRBJ2-7; no clear D. Trimming left V 1 base short and J 3 bases short, with 4 bases between. The germline V gene has CDR1 MDHEN and CDR2 SYDVKM. The CDR3 extends over 12 amino acids. Written as DNA, the CDR3 is TGTGCCAGCAGTTTATCCCTCTACGAGCAGTACTTC. Its translation: CASSLSLYEQYF. The full variable domain, completed using reference TRBV28 and TRBJ2-7, is DVKVTQSSRYLVKRTGEKVFLECVQDMDHENMFWYRQDPGLGLRLIYFSYDVKMKEKGDIPEGYSVSREKKERFSLILESASTNQTSMYLCASSLSLYEQYFGPGTRLTVT.

The chain joins TRBV6-1 to TRBJ2-5, with D perhaps matching TRBD1 or TRBD2 (6 bases each). V was trimmed by 10 bases and J by 5 bases, leaving 17 bases between them. The CDR3 is 13 amino acids. Germline CDR1 and CDR2: MNHNS and SASEGT. The CDR3 nucleotides are TGTGCCACCTACAGGGCTGCGGGGGAGACCCAGTACTTC. Translated, it gives CATYRAAGETQYF.

The chain has TRBV9 and TRBJ2-3; D may match TRBD1 or TRBD2 (5 bases each). This CDR3 spans 12 amino acids. Germline V gene sequence: CDR1 SGDLS, CDR2 YYNGEE. V lost 3 bases and J lost 11, with 13 bases in between. CDR3 residues: CASSDSGRKQYF. CDR3 sequence (DNA): TGTGCCAGCAGCGACTCGGGACGTAAGCAGTATTTT.

The chain employs TRBV2 and TRBJ2-7, with TRBD2 as a possible D gene (5 bases). Germline values: CDR1 SNHLY, CDR2 FYNNEI. Between the trimmed V and J ends, which lost 8 bases and 4 bases, there was a span of 6 bases. The CDR3 loop spans 10 amino acids. The CDR3 bases are TGTGCCAGCGGGGAGTACGAGCAGTACTTC. Protein product: CASGEYEQYF.

This chain uses TRBV27 with TRBJ1-1; no clear D. V was shortened by 5 bases and J by 2 bases, with 6 bases between the two germline ends. The CDR3 runs to 12 residues. Germline CDR1 reads MNHEY; CDR2 reads SMNVEV (reference sequence). In nucleotides, the CDR3 is TGTGCCAGCAGTGCCATTAACACTGAAGCTTTCTTT. Translation: CASSAINTEAFF.

DNA of the CDR3: TGTGCCAGCAGCGTAGTAGGTAGCGGGAATGAGCAGTTCTTC. It is translated as CASSVVGSGNEQFF. The chain links TRBV9 to TRBJ2-1, with 7 bases that match TRBD2. CDR3 length equals 14 residues. V shed 0 bases, J shed 7 bases, and the junction held 4 bases outside the gene matches. Germline CDR1 reads SGDLS; CDR2 reads YYNGEE. Full variable domain (rest looked up from reference TRBV9 and TRBJ2-1): DSGVTQTPKHLITATGQRVTLRCSPRSGDLSVYWYQQSLDQGLQFLIQYYNGEERAKGNILERFSAQQFPDLHSELNLSSLELGDSALYFCASSVVGSGNEQFFGPGTRLTVL.

The genes are TRBV7-8 and TRBJ2-1; D possibly corresponds to TRBD2 (6 bases). This CDR3 spans 15 amino acids. Germline lookup yields CDR1 SGHVS and CDR2 FQNEAQ. The ends were cut back, 5 bases at V and 6 bases at J, with 17 bases in the middle. The CDR3 sequence is CASSPGGARVNEQFF. The CDR3 region has the DNA TGTGCCAGCAGCCCCGGGGGAGCGAGGGTCAATGAGCAGTTCTTC.

V and J are TRBV5-1 and TRBJ2-3; 7 nucleotides match TRBD1. This CDR3 region has 15 residues. V lost 6 bases, J lost 1 base, and 8 bases stayed unmatched. Germline V gene lookup returns CDR1 SGHRS and CDR2 YFSETQ. CDR3 sequence (DNA): TGCGCCAGCACTCCCGGGACAGAAGGCACAGATACGCAGTATTTT. Its protein is CASTPGTEGTDTQYF.

The chain employs TRBV14 and TRBJ2-3; the D is unclear. The CDR3 length is 14 residues. CDR1 and CDR2 (germline): SGHDN, FVKESK. Trimming removed 0 bases from V and 2 bases from J, with 6 bases in between. The CDR3 loop is CASSQEVSTDTQYF. CDR3 DNA: TGTGCCAGCAGCCAAGAGGTGTCCACAGATACGCAGTATTTT.

The chain links TRBV25-1 to TRBJ1-2; D is perhaps TRBD1 (5 bases). Per germline, CDR1 MGHDK and CDR2 SYGVNS. The V and J ends lost 6 bases and 6 bases respectively, with 11 bases between them. This CDR3 contains 12 residues. The CDR3 coding sequence is TGTGCCAGCAGGGCCTTGGGGGATGGCTACACCTTC. It yields the protein CASRALGDGYTF.

The chain's CDR3 is CASSSIGTGIGAYEQYF. CDR3 DNA: TGTGCCAGCAGTTCTATAGGAACAGGGATTGGTGCCTACGAGCAGTACTTC. The chain has TRBV28 and TRBJ2-7, with a tentative D call TRBD1 (6 bases). V lost 4 bases to trimming and J lost 2 bases, with 21 bases between them. Germline assignment: CDR1 MDHEN and CDR2 SYDVKM. The CDR3 has 17 amino acids.

This chain uses TRBV11-2 with TRBJ2-2; the D gene could be TRBD1 or TRBD2 (6 bases each). Trimming took 5 bases from V and 6 from J, leaving 22 bases between them. The CDR3 runs 17 residues. Germline values: CDR1 SGHAT, CDR2 FQNNGV. CDR3 region: CASSQMRGAPGAGELFF. The CDR3, as DNA: TGTGCCAGCAGCCAAATGAGGGGGGCCCCGGGGGCCGGGGAGCTGTTTTTT.

The chain uses TRBV7-9 and TRBJ2-7; 11 positions agree with TRBD1. The CDR3 runs 17 residues. V trimming: 1 base; J trimming: 4 bases; junction bases outside the gene matches: 9. CDR1 and CDR2 from the germline V gene are SEHNR and FQNEAQ (reference sequence). The CDR3 DNA sequence: TGTGCCAGCAGCTTAGGATCCCGGACAGGGGGCGAGTACGAGCAGTACTTC. Translated: CASSLGSRTGGEYEQYF.

The chain employs TRBV5-6 and TRBJ2-1, with D tentatively TRBD2 (5 bases). Germline assignment: CDR1 SGHDT and CDR2 YYEEEE. V shed 4 bases and J shed 7 bases, with 12 bases lying between them. The CDR3 is 13 residues long. The CDR3 DNA is TGTGCCAGCAGCACTAGGAAGGGTAATGAGCAGTTCTTC. This encodes CASSTRKGNEQFF.

V usage is TRBV28 and J usage is TRBJ1-5; TRBD1 matches at 9 bases. The CDR3 spans 15 residues. Germline V gene data show CDR1 as MDHEN and CDR2 as SYDVKM. V shed 4 bases and J 5 bases; nucleotides not matched to a gene: 6. CDR3 sequence reads: CASSSPTGGYQPQHF. The CDR3 DNA sequence: TGTGCCAGCAGTTCCCCCACAGGGGGCTATCAGCCCCAGCATTTT.

J is TRBJ2-7 and V is TRBV28; 7 positions match TRBD1. Germline V lookup: CDR1 MDHEN, CDR2 SYDVKM. CDR3 length: 15 residues. Unmatched junction bases numbered 10, after V lost 2 bases and J lost 6 bases. In nucleotides, the CDR3 is TGTGCCAGCAGTTTAAGGCTGGTCCCAGGGGGCGAGCAGTACTTC. It codes for CASSLRLVPGGEQYF. The full variable domain, rest sourced from reference TRBV28 and TRBJ2-7, is DVKVTQSSRYLVKRTGEKVFLECVQDMDHENMFWYRQDPGLGLRLIYFSYDVKMKEKGDIPEGYSVSREKKERFSLILESASTNQTSMYLCASSLRLVPGGEQYFGPGTRLTVT.

V is TRBV10-2 and J is TRBJ1-5; D gene unclear. Trimming removed 6 bases from V and 2 bases from J, with 11 bases in between. Germline CDR1 and CDR2: WSHSY and SAAADI. This CDR3 has 14 amino acids. The CDR3, as DNA: TGCGCCAGCAGGTCGGGTCAAGGCAATCAGCCCCAGCATTTT. Protein sequence: CASRSGQGNQPQHF.

The chain combines TRBV19 with TRBJ1-5; D is undetermined. In germline, CDR1 is LNHDA, CDR2 SQIVND (reference sequence). Deletions cut 4 bases from V and 8 bases from J, with 15 bases between. This CDR3 has 14 amino acids. The CDR3 protein is CASSTPVRSEPQHF. CDR3 nucleotide sequence: TGTGCCAGTAGTACCCCCGTTCGAAGCGAGCCCCAGCATTTT.